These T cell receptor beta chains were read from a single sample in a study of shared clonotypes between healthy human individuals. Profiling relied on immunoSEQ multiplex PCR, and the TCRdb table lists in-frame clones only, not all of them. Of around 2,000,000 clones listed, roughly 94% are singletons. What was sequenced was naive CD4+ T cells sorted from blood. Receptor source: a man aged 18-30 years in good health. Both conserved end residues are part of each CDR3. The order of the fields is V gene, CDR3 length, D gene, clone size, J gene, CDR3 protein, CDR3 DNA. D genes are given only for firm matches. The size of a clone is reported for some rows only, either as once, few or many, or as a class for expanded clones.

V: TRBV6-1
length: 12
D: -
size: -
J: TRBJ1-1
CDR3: CASSETYTEAFF
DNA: TGTGCCAGCAGTGAGACTTACACTGAAGCTTTCTTT

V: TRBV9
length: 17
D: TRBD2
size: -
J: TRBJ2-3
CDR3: CASSVSGTSGIVDTQYF
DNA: TGTGCCAGCAGCGTTTCTGGGACTAGCGGGATAGTAGATACGCAGTATTTT

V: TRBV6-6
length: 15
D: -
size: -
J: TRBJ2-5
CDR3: CASSYRTTVQETQYF
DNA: TGTGCCAGCAGTTACCGGACTACAGTACAAGAGACCCAGTACTTC

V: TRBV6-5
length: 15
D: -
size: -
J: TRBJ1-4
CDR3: CASSYVGGLDEKLFF
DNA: TGTGCCAGCAGTTACGTCGGGGGGCTCGATGAAAAACTGTTTTTT

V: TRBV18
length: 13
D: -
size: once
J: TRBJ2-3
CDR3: CASSPPGRDTQYF
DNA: TGTGCCAGCTCACCACCGGGTAGAGATACGCAGTATTTT

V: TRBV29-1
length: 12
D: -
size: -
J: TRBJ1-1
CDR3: CSVEAPGQLAFF
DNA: TGCAGCGTTGAAGCCCCGGGACAACTGGCTTTCTTT

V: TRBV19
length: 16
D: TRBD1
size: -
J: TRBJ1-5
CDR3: CASSMTGWGIRQPQHF
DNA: TGTGCCAGTAGTATGACAGGGTGGGGGATCCGTCAGCCCCAGCATTTT

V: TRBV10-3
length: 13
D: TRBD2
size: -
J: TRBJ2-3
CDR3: CAIRGLALDTQYF
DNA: TGTGCCATCAGAGGACTAGCGTTAGATACGCAGTATTTT

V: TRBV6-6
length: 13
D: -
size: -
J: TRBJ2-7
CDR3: CASSYKTGYEQYF
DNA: TGTGCCAGCAGTTATAAGACAGGCTACGAGCAGTACTTC

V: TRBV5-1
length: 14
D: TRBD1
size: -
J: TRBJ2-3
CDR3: CASSLQGHTDTQYF
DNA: TGCGCCAGCAGCCTACAGGGGCACACAGATACGCAGTATTTT

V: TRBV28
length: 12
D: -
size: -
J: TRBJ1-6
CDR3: CASSFPYLPLHF
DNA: TGTGCCAGCAGTTTCCCATACCTCCCCCTCCACTTT

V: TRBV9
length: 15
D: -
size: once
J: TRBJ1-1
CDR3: CASSVVSAGNTEAFF
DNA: TGTGCCAGCAGCGTAGTTAGCGCAGGGAACACTGAAGCTTTCTTT

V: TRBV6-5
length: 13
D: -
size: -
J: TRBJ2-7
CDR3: CASSYLGSYEQYF
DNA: TGTGCCAGCAGTTACTTGGGGTCCTACGAGCAGTACTTC

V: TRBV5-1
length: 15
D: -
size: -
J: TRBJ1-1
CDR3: CASSLAGVGNTEAFF
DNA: TGCGCCAGCAGCTTGGCCGGCGTGGGGAACACTGAAGCTTTCTTT

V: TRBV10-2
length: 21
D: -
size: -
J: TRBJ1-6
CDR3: CASSEPYLPLTASRNNSPLHF
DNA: TGCGCCAGCAGTGAGCCTTATCTTCCACTGACAGCCTCTCGCAATAATTCACCCCTCCACTTT

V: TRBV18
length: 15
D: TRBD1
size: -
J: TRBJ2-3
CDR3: CASSPAGGNTDTQYF
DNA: TGTGCCAGCTCACCGGCAGGGGGCAACACAGATACGCAGTATTTT

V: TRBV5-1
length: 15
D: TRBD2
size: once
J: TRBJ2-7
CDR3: CASSLNSGSIYEQYF
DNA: TGCGCCAGCAGCTTGAATAGCGGGAGTATCTACGAGCAGTACTTC

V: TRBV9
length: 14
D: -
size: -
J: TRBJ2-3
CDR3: CASSRLAPAVTQYF
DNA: TGTGCCAGCAGCCGTTTAGCGCCAGCCGTGACGCAGTATTTT

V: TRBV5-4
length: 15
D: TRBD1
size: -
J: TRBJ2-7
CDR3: CASSFPGQRTYEQYF
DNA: TGTGCCAGCAGCTTCCCGGGACAGAGAACCTACGAGCAGTACTTC

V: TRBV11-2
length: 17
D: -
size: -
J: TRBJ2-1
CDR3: CASSGGLGAVTYNEQFF
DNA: TGTGCCAGCAGCGGCGGTTTAGGGGCGGTAACCTACAATGAGCAGTTCTTC

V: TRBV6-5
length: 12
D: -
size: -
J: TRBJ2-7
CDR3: CASHRGSYEQYF
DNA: TGTGCCAGCCATAGGGGTTCCTACGAGCAGTACTTC

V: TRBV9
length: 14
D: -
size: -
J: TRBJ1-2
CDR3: CASSVDGGSYGYTF
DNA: TGTGCCAGCAGCGTAGACGGGGGAAGCTATGGCTACACCTTC

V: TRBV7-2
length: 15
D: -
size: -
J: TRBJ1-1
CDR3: CASSPSTGLNTEAFF
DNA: TGTGCCAGCAGCCCATCGACAGGACTGAACACTGAAGCTTTCTTT

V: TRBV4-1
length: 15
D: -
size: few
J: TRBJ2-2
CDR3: CASSQEGGNTGELFF
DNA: TGCGCCAGCAGCCAAGAAGGGGGGAACACCGGGGAGCTGTTTTTT

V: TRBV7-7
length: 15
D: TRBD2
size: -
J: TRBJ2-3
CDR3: CASSFGRGEADTQYF
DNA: TGTGCTAGCAGCTTCGGGCGGGGGGAGGCAGATACGCAGTATTTT

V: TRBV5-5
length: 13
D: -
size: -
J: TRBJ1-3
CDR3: CASSLQGGNTIYF
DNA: TGTGCCAGCAGTCTGCAGGGGGGAAACACCATATATTTT

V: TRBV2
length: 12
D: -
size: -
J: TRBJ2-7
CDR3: CASSVISYEQYF
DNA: TGTGCCAGCAGTGTTATCTCCTACGAGCAGTACTTC

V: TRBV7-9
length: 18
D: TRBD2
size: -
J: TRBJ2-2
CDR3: CASYSGVAALEDTGELFF
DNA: TGTGCCAGCTATAGCGGGGTTGCCGCTTTAGAGGACACCGGGGAGCTGTTTTTT

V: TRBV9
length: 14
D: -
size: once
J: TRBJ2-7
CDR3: CASSVEAGWYEQYF
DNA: TGTGCCAGCAGCGTAGAGGCGGGGTGGTACGAGCAGTACTTC

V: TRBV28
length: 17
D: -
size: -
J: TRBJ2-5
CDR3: CASSPLSGPRPRETQYF
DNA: TGTGCCAGCAGCCCCCTGTCGGGACCAAGACCAAGAGAGACCCAGTACTTC

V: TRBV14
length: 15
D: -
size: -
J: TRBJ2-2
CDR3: CASSRGWANTGELFF
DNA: TGTGCCAGCAGCCGGGGGTGGGCGAACACCGGGGAGCTGTTTTTT

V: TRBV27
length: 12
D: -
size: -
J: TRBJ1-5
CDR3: CASSSNNQPQHF
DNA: TGTGCCAGCAGTTCCAACAATCAGCCCCAGCATTTT

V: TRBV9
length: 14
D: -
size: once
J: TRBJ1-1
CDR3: CASSVGGMNTEAFF
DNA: TGTGCCAGCAGCGTAGGTGGCATGAACACTGAAGCTTTCTTT

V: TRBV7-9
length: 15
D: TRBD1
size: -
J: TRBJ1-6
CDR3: CASSPPTGGISPLHF
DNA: TGTGCCAGCAGCCCACCGACAGGGGGAATTTCACCCCTCCACTTT

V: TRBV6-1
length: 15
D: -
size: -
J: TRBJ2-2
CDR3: CASSPSAANTGELFF
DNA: TGTGCCAGCAGCCCCAGCGCCGCGAACACCGGGGAGCTGTTTTTT

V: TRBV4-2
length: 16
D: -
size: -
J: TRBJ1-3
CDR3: CASSQDPTVEGNTIYF
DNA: TGTGCCAGCAGCCAAGATCCTACAGTGGAGGGAAACACCATATATTTT

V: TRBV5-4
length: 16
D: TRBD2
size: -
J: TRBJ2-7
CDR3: CASSLARTSGSDEQYF
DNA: TGTGCCAGCAGCTTGGCCCGGACTAGCGGGAGCGACGAGCAGTACTTC

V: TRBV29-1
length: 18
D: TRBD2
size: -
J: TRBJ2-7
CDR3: CSVEDPELAGVGIYEQYF
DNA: TGCAGCGTTGAAGATCCCGAACTAGCGGGAGTGGGGATCTACGAGCAGTACTTC

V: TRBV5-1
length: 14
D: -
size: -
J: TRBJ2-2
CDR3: CASSSFGNTGELFF
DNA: TGCGCCAGCAGCTCATTTGGGAACACCGGGGAGCTGTTTTTT

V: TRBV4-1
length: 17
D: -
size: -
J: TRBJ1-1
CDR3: CASSQEGTGSMNTEAFF
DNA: TGCGCCAGCAGCCAAGAGGGAACAGGGAGCATGAACACTGAAGCTTTCTTT

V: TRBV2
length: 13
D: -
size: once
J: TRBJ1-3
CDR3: CASSGDVGNTIYF
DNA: TGTGCCAGCAGTGGTGACGTCGGAAACACCATATATTTT

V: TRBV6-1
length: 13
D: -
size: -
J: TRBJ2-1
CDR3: CASSIRVYNEQFF
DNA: TGTGCCAGCAGTATCCGGGTTTACAATGAGCAGTTCTTC

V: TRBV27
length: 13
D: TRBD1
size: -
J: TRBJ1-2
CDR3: CASSAPGGYGYTF
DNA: TGTGCCAGCAGTGCCCCAGGGGGCTATGGCTACACCTTC

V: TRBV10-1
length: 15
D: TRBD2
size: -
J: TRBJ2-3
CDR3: CASSEQRGGKDTQYF
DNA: TGCGCCAGCAGTGAACAGCGGGGGGGTAAAGATACGCAGTATTTT

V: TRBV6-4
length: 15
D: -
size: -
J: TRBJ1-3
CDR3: CASSAGNPSGNTIYF
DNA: TGTGCCAGCAGTGCGGGTAACCCCTCTGGAAACACCATATATTTT

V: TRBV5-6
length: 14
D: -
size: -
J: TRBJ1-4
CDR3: CASSPGGPNEKLFF
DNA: TGTGCCAGCAGCCCGGGGGGACCAAATGAAAAACTGTTTTTT

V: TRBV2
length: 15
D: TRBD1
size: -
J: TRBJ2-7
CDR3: CASSAEGQGIGEQYF
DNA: TGTGCCAGCAGTGCCGAGGGACAGGGGATAGGCGAGCAGTACTTC